The rows below give T cell receptor beta chains drawn from one sample of a study of human T cells and chemical hapten exposure. MiXCR was run by TCRdb on the RACE reads, yielding one entry per CDR3 protein. In the table there are 350,000 to 450,000 distinct CDR3 sequences, approximately 5.1% of which are singletons. The source was whole blood, collected in connection with sensitization to the hapten diphenylcyclopropenone (DPC). The receptors were gathered from a woman in her forties or fifties with alopecia areata. Some clones in this sample may be carry-over from other donors' samples. CDR3s leave out the opening cysteine and the closing phenylalanine or tryptophan.

v_gene: TRBV11-2; j_gene: TRBJ1-6; CDR3aa: ASSLQGRNSPLH
v_gene: TRBV6-5; j_gene: TRBJ2-3; CDR3aa: ASSYSPGTDDTQY
v_gene: TRBV7-6; j_gene: TRBJ1-5; CDR3aa: ASSTGQGDVNQPQH
v_gene: TRBV6-2/TRBV6-3; j_gene: TRBJ2-3; CDR3aa: ASRRETRDTQY
v_gene: TRBV6-1; j_gene: TRBJ1-4; CDR3aa: ASSDQTGVVEKLF
v_gene: TRBV6-5; j_gene: TRBJ2-7; CDR3aa: ASSTDTGEQY
v_gene: TRBV7-2; j_gene: TRBJ2-5; CDR3aa: ASSYNRGPETQY
v_gene: TRBV2; j_gene: TRBJ1-5; CDR3aa: ASQEWDSNQPQH
v_gene: TRBV5-4; j_gene: TRBJ1-6; CDR3aa: ASSPSGAVNSPLH
v_gene: TRBV6-6; j_gene: TRBJ2-2; CDR3aa: ASNPRAGDLNTGELF
v_gene: TRBV29-1; j_gene: TRBJ1-2; CDR3aa: SVAVDGYT
v_gene: TRBV2; j_gene: TRBJ2-5; CDR3aa: ASTLIGGGETQY
v_gene: TRBV13; j_gene: TRBJ1-3; CDR3aa: ASSLGSTSGNTIY
v_gene: TRBV27; j_gene: TRBJ1-1; CDR3aa: ASSWGREGTEAF
v_gene: TRBV6-2/TRBV6-3; j_gene: TRBJ2-3; CDR3aa: ASRIWREGSADTQY
v_gene: TRBV27; j_gene: TRBJ1-2; CDR3aa: ASSSTPDRTPHYGYT
v_gene: TRBV6-5; j_gene: TRBJ1-1; CDR3aa: ASSPPWTGKDEAF
v_gene: TRBV21-1; j_gene: TRBJ1-2; CDR3aa: ASSKVPGTDYGYT
v_gene: TRBV12-3/TRBV12-4; j_gene: TRBJ1-5; CDR3aa: ASTLDRANQPQH
v_gene: TRBV4-3; j_gene: TRBJ2-7; CDR3aa: ASSPQGKGVGEQY
v_gene: TRBV29-1; j_gene: TRBJ2-3; CDR3aa: SVVTSLQGPDTQY
v_gene: TRBV7-2; j_gene: TRBJ1-5; CDR3aa: ASSLGQYSNQPQH
v_gene: TRBV7-2; j_gene: TRBJ2-7; CDR3aa: ASSLAASGAPYEQY
v_gene: TRBV29-1; j_gene: TRBJ2-7; CDR3aa: SVESGRRGGEQY
v_gene: TRBV10-3; j_gene: TRBJ2-3; CDR3aa: AQGGEASTDTQY
v_gene: TRBV4-2; j_gene: TRBJ2-1; CDR3aa: ASSQATNSYNEQF
v_gene: TRBV12-3/TRBV12-4; j_gene: TRBJ1-4; CDR3aa: ASSLGTGSEKLF
v_gene: TRBV2; j_gene: TRBJ2-5; CDR3aa: ASSVLQETQY
v_gene: TRBV12-3/TRBV12-4; j_gene: TRBJ2-3; CDR3aa: ASTLLQRGLSSTDTQY
v_gene: TRBV9; j_gene: TRBJ2-5; CDR3aa: ASSPQTAGVETQY